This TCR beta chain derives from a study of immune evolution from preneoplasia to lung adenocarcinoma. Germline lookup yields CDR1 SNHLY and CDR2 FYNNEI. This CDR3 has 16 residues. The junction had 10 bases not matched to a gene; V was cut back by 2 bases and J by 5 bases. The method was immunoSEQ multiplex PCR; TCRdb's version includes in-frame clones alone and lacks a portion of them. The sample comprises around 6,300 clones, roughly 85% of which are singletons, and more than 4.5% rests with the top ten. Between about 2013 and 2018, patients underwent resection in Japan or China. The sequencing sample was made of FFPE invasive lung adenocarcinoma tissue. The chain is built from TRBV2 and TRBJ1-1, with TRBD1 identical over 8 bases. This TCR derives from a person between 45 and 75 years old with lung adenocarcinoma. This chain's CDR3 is CASSELTQGAGTEAFF. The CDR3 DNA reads TGTGCCAGCAGTGAATTGACCCAGGGGGCGGGAACTGAAGCTTTCTTT.